This T cell receptor (beta chain) stems from a study of OX40 agonist ivuxolimab in advanced cancers. At the level of the study: Every 2 weeks, patients got intravenous ivuxolimab at one of six dose levels (0.01-10 mg/kg). Partial responses occurred in Three dose-escalation patients, one with hepatocellular carcinoma and two with cutaneous melanoma. Findings and caveats of the study: Low normalized T-cell clonal expansion also characterized some of the nonresponders.

As concerns this clone: The antigen is not known. A single base separates this from a much larger clone, so it may be a read error.

Profiling relied on immunoSEQ multiplex PCR, and the TCRdb table lists in-frame clones only, not all of them. The table has roughly 35,000 clones, 80% to 85% seen once. CDR1 is SGHAT and CDR2 is FQNNGV in the germline V gene. There are 15 residues in the CDR3. The chain is built from TRBV11-2 and TRBJ2-1; 7 positions match TRBD2. Sequencing was performed on CD4+ or CD8+ T cells sorted from blood, taken in a trial of the OX40 agonist ivuxolimab. This clonotype was obtained from an adult with an advanced solid tumor such as melanoma, head and neck, liver or kidney cancer. The CDR3 sequence: CAGSLGAGVYNEQFF. The CDR3 DNA follows: TGTGCCGGCAGCTTAGGGGCGGGAGTTTACAATGAGCAGTTCTTC.